The TCR beta chain described here comes from a study of CD8 T cells in Susac syndrome. This clonotype was seen only a few times. An amount of RNA that ranged from about 0.45 to 1 ug was reverse transcribed with random hexamers. Amplification of TCR beta CDR3 used immunoSEQ multiplex PCR across 54 Vbeta and 13 Jbeta. A single record per CDR3 protein comes from TCRdb applying MiXCR to the immunoSEQ multiplex PCR reads. The repertoire has under 200,000 distinct CDR3 sequences, 90% to 95% of them found once; the top ten carry 0.1%. The V and J ends lost 0 bases and 5 bases respectively, with 8 bases between them. Germline V CDR1 and CDR2: SGHNT, YYREEE (reference sequence). The CDR3 contains 13 residues. CD8+ and CD4+ T cells circulating in blood were sequenced for TCR beta.

The specimen was CD4+ T cells from PBMCs. This receptor was identified in a human donor in good health. The chain couples TRBV5-4 to TRBJ2-5; D unresolved. CDR3 in amino acids: CASSLEGGETQYF. The CDR3 nucleotides read TGTGCCAGCAGCTTGGAGGGTGGGGAGACCCAGTACTTC.